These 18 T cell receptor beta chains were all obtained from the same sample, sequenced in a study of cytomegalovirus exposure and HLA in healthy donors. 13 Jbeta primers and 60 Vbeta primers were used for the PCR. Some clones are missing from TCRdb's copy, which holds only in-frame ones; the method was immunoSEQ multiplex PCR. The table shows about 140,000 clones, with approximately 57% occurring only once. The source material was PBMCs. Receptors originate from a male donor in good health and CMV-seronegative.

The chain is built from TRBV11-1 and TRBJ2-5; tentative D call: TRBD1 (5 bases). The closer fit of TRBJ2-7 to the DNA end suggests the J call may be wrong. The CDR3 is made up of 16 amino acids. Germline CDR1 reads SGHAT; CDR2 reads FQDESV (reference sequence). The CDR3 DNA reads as TGTGCCAGCAAGTTTGATGACAGCCGCGAGTCCTACGAGCAGTACTTC. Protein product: CASKFDDSRESYEQYF.

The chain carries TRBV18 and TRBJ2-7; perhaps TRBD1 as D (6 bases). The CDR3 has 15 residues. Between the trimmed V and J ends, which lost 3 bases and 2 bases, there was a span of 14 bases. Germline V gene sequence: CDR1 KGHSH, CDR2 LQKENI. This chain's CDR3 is CASSPLVTGAYEQYF. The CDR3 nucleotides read TGTGCCAGCTCACCCCTGGTGACAGGAGCCTACGAGCAGTACTTC.

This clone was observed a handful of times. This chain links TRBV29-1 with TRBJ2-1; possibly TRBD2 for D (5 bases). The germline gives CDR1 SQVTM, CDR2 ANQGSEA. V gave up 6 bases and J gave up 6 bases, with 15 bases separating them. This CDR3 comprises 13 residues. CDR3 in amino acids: CSVARVEGNEQFF. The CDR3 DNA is TGCAGCGTGGCCCGGGTTGAGGGCAATGAGCAGTTCTTC.

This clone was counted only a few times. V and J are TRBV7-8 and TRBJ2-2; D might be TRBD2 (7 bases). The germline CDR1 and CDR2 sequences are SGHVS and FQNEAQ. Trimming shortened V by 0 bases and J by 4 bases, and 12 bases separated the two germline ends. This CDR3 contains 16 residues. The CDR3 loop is CASSLAGGPSTGELFF. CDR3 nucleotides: TGTGCCAGCAGCTTAGCGGGGGGGCCGAGCACCGGGGAGCTGTTTTTT.

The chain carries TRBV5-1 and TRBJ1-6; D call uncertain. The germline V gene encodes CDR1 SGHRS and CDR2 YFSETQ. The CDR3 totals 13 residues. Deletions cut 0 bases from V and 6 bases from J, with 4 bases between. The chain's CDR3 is CASSLDFNSPLHF. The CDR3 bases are TGCGCCAGCAGCTTGGACTTTAATTCACCCCTCCACTTT. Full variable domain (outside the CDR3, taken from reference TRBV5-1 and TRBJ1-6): KAGVTQTPRYLIKTRGQQVTLSCSPISGHRSVSWYQQTPGQGLQFLFEYFSETQRNKGNFPGRFSGRQFSNSRSEMNVSTLELGDSALYLCASSLDFNSPLHFGNGTRLTVT.

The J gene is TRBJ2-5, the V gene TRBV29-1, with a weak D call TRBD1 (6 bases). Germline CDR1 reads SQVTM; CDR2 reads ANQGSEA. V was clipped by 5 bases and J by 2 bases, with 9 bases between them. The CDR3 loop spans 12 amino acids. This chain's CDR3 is CSVPGQQETQYF. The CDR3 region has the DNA TGCAGCGTTCCTGGACAGCAAGAGACCCAGTACTTC. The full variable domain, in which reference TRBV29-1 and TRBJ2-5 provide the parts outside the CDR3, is SAVISQKPSRDICQRGTSLTIQCQVDSQVTMMFWYRQQPGQSLTLIATANQGSEATYESGFVIDKFPISRPNLTFSTLTVSNMSPEDSSIYLCSVPGQQETQYFGPGTRLLVL.

CDR3 loop: CASSEGGGQVKNIQYF. The CDR3 bases are TGTGCCAGCAGTGAAGGGGGGGGACAGGTCAAAAACATTCAGTACTTC. V is TRBV6-1 and J is TRBJ2-4, with D maybe TRBD1 (8 bases). The germline gives CDR1 MNHNS, CDR2 SASEGT. This CDR3 is 16 amino acids long. Between the trimmed V and J ends, which lost 1 base and 3 bases, there was a span of 13 bases.

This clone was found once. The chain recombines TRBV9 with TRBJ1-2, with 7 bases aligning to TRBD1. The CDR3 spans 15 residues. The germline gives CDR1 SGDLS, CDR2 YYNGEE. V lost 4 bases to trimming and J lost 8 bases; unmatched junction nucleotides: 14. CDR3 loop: CASSTADRAAGGYTF. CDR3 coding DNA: TGTGCCAGCAGCACCGCCGACAGGGCGGCGGGAGGCTACACCTTC.

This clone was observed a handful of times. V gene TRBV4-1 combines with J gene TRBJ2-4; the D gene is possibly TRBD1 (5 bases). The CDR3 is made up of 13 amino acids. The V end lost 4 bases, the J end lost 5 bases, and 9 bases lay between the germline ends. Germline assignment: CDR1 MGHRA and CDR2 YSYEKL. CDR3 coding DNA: TGCGCCAGCAGCCGGCAGGGCGAAAACATTCAGTACTTC. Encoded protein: CASSRQGENIQYF.

The CDR3 loop is CASRPDRDPTNEKLFF. The DNA of the CDR3 is TGTGCCAGCAGGCCGGACAGGGATCCAACTAATGAAAAACTGTTTTTT. The V call is TRBV27, the J call TRBJ1-4; 8 positions match TRBD1. The CDR3 runs 16 residues. V trimming: 6 bases; J trimming: 0 bases; junction bases outside the gene matches: 6. Germline CDR1 MNHEY, CDR2 SMNVEV (reference sequence). The whole variable domain, remainder taken from reference TRBV27 and TRBJ1-4, is EAQVTQNPRYLITVTGKKLTVTCSQNMNHEYMSWYRQDPGLGLRQIYYSMNVEVTDKGDVPEGYKVSRKEKRNFPLILESPSPNQTSLYFCASRPDRDPTNEKLFFGSGTQLSVL.

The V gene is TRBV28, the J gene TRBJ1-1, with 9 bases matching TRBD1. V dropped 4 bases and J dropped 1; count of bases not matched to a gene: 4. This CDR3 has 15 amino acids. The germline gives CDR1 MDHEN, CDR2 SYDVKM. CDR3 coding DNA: TGTGCCAGCAGTTCCGGGACAGGGAAGAACACTGAAGCTTTCTTT. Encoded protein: CASSSGTGKNTEAFF.

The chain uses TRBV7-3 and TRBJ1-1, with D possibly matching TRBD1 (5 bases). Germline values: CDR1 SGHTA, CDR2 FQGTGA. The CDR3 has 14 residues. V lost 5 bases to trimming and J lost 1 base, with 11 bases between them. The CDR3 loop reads CASSTGVTNTEAFF. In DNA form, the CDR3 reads TGTGCCAGCAGCACAGGCGTGACGAACACTGAAGCTTTCTTT.

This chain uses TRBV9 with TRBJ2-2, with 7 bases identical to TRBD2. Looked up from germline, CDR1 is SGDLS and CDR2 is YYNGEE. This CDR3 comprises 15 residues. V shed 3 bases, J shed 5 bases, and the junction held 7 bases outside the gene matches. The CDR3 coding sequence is TGTGCCAGCAGCGCCGGGGGGAGACGGACCGGGGAGCTGTTTTTT. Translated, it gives CASSAGGRRTGELFF.

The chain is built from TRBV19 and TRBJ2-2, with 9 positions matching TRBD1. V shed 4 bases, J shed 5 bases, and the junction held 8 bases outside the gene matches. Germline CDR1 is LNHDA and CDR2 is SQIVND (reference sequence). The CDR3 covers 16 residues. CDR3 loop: CASSKPRDRVTGELFF. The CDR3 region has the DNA TGTGCCAGTAGTAAACCCCGGGACAGGGTTACCGGGGAGCTGTTTTTT.

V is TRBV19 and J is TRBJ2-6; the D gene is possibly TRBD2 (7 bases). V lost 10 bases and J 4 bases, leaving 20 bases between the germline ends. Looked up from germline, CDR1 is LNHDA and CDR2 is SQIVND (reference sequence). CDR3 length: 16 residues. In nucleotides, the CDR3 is TGTGCCACCCACGGGGGGCCAGACCCCGGGGCCAACGTCCTGACTTTC. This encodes CATHGGPDPGANVLTF. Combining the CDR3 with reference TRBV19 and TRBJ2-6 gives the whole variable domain DGGITQSPKYLFRKEGQNVTLSCEQNLNHDAMYWYRQDPGQGLRLIYYSQIVNDFQKGDIAEGYSVSREKKESFPLTVTSAQKNPTAFYLCATHGGPDPGANVLTFGAGSRLTVL.

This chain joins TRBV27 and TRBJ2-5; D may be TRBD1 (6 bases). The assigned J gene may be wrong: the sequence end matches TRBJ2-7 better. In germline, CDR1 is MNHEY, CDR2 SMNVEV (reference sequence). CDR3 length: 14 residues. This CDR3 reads CASSPGQSPYEQYF. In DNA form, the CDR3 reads TGTGCCAGCAGCCCCGGACAGTCTCCCTACGAGCAGTACTTC.

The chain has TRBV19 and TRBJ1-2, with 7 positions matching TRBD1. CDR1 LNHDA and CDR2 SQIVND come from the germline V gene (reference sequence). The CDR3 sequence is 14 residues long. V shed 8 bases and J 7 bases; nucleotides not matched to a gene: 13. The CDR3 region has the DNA TGTGCCAGTCGAAGGGGGCAGGGTAGTTCTGGCTACACCTTC. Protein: CASRRGQGSSGYTF.

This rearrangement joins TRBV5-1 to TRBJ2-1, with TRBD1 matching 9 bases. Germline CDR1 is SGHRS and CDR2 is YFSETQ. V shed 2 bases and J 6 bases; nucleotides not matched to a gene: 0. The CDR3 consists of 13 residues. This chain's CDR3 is CASSLQGANEQFF. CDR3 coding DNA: TGCGCCAGCAGCTTACAGGGGGCCAATGAGCAGTTCTTC. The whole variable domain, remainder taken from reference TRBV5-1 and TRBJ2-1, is KAGVTQTPRYLIKTRGQQVTLSCSPISGHRSVSWYQQTPGQGLQFLFEYFSETQRNKGNFPGRFSGRQFSNSRSEMNVSTLELGDSALYLCASSLQGANEQFFGPGTRLTVL.